This TCR beta chain is from a study of T cell clonotyping in hematopoietic cell transplantation. Note on this clone: Its specificity is not known.

Whole-study results and caveats: Higher Inverse Simpson Index values in graft donor and pretransplant recipient predicted broader posttransplant TCR diversity. Pathologically expanded recipient clonotypes increased progressively from day 30 to day 180 as diversity fell. Cells were unsorted, so CD4 and CD8 contributions were not separated. At the given depth, recipient repertoires were over 95% de novo clonotypes.

Assay: immunoSEQ multiplex PCR; the TCRdb copy retains only in-frame clones and omits some. This sample yields about 16,000 clones, of which roughly 88% are seen a single time; approximately 4.3% belongs to the top ten. Germline CDR1 and CDR2: MNHEY and SMNVEV (reference sequence). After removal of 5 bases from V and 6 bases from J, the junction contained 4 bases not matched to a gene. The CDR3 extends over 13 amino acids. The sequenced material came from peripheral blood mononuclear cells. The clonotype originates from a middle-aged woman in good health. Some clones in this sample may be carry-over from other donors' samples. V usage is TRBV27 and J usage is TRBJ1-2; 9 bases match TRBD1. The CDR3 coding sequence is TGTGCCAGCAGTCCGGGACAGGGCAATGGCTACACCTTC. Residues: CASSPGQGNGYTF.